This T cell receptor beta chain came from a study of OX40 agonist ivuxolimab in advanced cancers. Study context: People who had prior anti-PD-1, anti-PD-L1 or anti-CTLA-4 therapy could take part, and approximately 43% had some.

With baseline, cycle 4 day 1, and cycle 7 day 1 as timepoints, blood was sampled. This clone was seen just once. Its antigen is unknown. Study observations and caveats: The specificity for antigen of the expanded peripheral T cells was not determined.

CDR3 size: 13 residues. Germline values: CDR1 MNHEY, CDR2 SVGAGI. V lost 2 bases and J 7 bases, leaving 12 bases between the germline ends. Sequencing used immunoSEQ multiplex PCR; TCRdb keeps in-frame clones, though not all of them. The table lists 11,000 or so clones, 77% of them singletons. The TCR comes from an adult with an advanced solid tumor such as melanoma, head and neck, liver or kidney cancer. The rearrangement uses TRBV6-5 and TRBJ2-7, with D perhaps matching TRBD1 (5 bases). The sample here was CD4+ or CD8+ T cells sorted from blood, taken in a trial of the OX40 agonist ivuxolimab. In DNA, the CDR3 is TGTGCCAGCAGTTACGGGCAGGGAAATGAGCAGTACTTC. It specifies CASSYGQGNEQYF.